The 27 T cell receptor beta chains below were found in one sample sequenced in a study of shared clonotypes between healthy human individuals. Naive CD8 cells lacked CD45RO and underwent positive selection for CCR7, leaving out terminally differentiated effector memory CD45RA+ cells. The table came from immunoSEQ multiplex PCR; TCRdb's copy has only in-frame clones and leaves some out. The table includes around 580,000 clones, 98% detected once. The sequenced material came from naive CD8+ T cells sorted from blood. Every receptor here comes from a man aged 30 to 39 in good health.

The V call is TRBV18, the J call TRBJ1-3, with a possible D match to TRBD1 (5 bases). Germline lookup yields CDR1 KGHSH and CDR2 LQKENI. Trimming pared 2 bases from V and 0 bases from J, leaving 11 bases between. CDR3 size: 16 residues. For the CDR3, the DNA is TGTGCCAGCTCACCATGGGACCTAGGCTCTGGAAACACCATATATTTT. It translates to CASSPWDLGSGNTIYF.

V usage is TRBV5-1 and J usage is TRBJ1-1, with 10 bases matching TRBD1. CDR3 length: 16 amino acids. Unmatched junction bases numbered 5, after V lost 2 bases and J lost 1 base. CDR1 is SGHRS and CDR2 is YFSETQ in the germline V gene. For the CDR3, the DNA is TGCGCCAGCAGCTTCTCCGGGACAGGGGAGAACACTGAAGCTTTCTTT. This codes for CASSFSGTGENTEAFF.

J is TRBJ1-2 and V is TRBV27; D unclear. The ends were cut back, 2 bases at V and 3 bases at J, with 16 bases in the middle. CDR3 size: 16 residues. Germline V gene lookup returns CDR1 MNHEY and CDR2 SMNVEV (reference sequence). The CDR3 nucleotides are TGTGCCAGCAGTTTACTGGGTGACACACTAGACTATGGCTACACCTTC. Its translation: CASSLLGDTLDYGYTF.

V is TRBV5-1 and J is TRBJ2-5; D unresolved. The V gene's germline CDR1 is SGHRS and CDR2 YFSETQ. The CDR3 sequence is 15 residues long. The V end was cut by 0 bases, the J end by 1 base, with 10 bases between. The CDR3 is CASSLVFGAQETQYF. The DNA of the CDR3 is TGCGCCAGCAGCTTGGTATTCGGAGCCCAAGAGACCCAGTACTTC. The variable domain in full, completed from reference TRBV5-1 and TRBJ2-5, reads KAGVTQTPRYLIKTRGQQVTLSCSPISGHRSVSWYQQTPGQGLQFLFEYFSETQRNKGNFPGRFSGRQFSNSRSEMNVSTLELGDSALYLCASSLVFGAQETQYFGPGTRLLVL.

This chain links TRBV27 with TRBJ1-1; no definite D call. The CDR3 has 13 residues. CDR1 and CDR2 from the germline V gene are MNHEY and SMNVEV (reference sequence). The V end was cut by 3 bases, the J end by 7 bases, with 12 bases between. The CDR3 here is CASSFFPGNEAFF. The CDR3 coding sequence is TGTGCCAGCAGTTTTTTCCCGGGCAATGAAGCTTTCTTT.

This clone was picked up one time. The V and J genes are TRBV6-1 and TRBJ2-3, with D hard to call. CDR3 length equals 14 residues. V was clipped by 5 bases and J by 1 base, with 10 bases between them. CDR1 and CDR2 from the germline V gene are MNHNS and SASEGT. The CDR3 region is CASSRLEGTDTQYF. CDR3 nucleotides: TGTGCCAGCAGTAGATTAGAGGGCACAGATACGCAGTATTTT.

The chain links TRBV6-5 to TRBJ1-1; a possible D gene is TRBD1 (5 bases). Trimming pared 0 bases from V and 5 bases from J, leaving 13 bases between. CDR1 is MNHEY, CDR2 SVGAGI, per germline. This CDR3 has 15 residues. For the CDR3, the DNA is TGTGCCAGCAGTTACTCGAATCTGGAGGGGACTGAAGCTTTCTTT. Residues: CASSYSNLEGTEAFF.

This clone was observed a single time. V is TRBV29-1 and J is TRBJ2-7; 7 bases align to TRBD2. The CDR3 spans 13 residues. The junction had 2 bases not matched to a gene; V was cut back by 3 bases and J by 0 bases. Per the germline V gene, CDR1 is SQVTM and CDR2 is ANQGSEA. CDR3 sequence reads: CSVDLADSYEQYF. Here the CDR3 DNA reads TGCAGCGTTGATCTAGCGGACTCCTACGAGCAGTACTTC.

This chain uses TRBV7-8 with TRBJ2-5, with D perhaps TRBD2 (6 bases). CDR3 length: 16 amino acids. V lost 3 bases and J lost 4, with 18 bases in between. Germline V gene data show CDR1 as SGHVS and CDR2 as FQNEAQ. The chain's CDR3 is CASSFPRGDLSETQYF. For the CDR3, the DNA is TGTGCCAGCAGCTTCCCTCGCGGGGATTTATCAGAGACCCAGTACTTC.

The chain combines TRBV2 with TRBJ1-5, with D hard to call. Germline-derived CDR1 and CDR2 are SNHLY and FYNNEI. This CDR3 contains 15 residues. V was trimmed by 3 bases and J by 0 bases, leaving 9 bases between them. CDR3 bases: TGTGCCAGCAGTGATGGAACGGCTAGCAATCAGCCCCAGCATTTT. It translates to CASSDGTASNQPQHF.

The chain recombines TRBV9 with TRBJ2-1; D gene ambiguous. The germline V gene encodes CDR1 SGDLS and CDR2 YYNGEE. The CDR3 length is 15 residues. Trimming removed 3 bases from V and 6 bases from J, with 16 bases in between. The CDR3 DNA sequence: TGTGCCAGCAGCGCAGGACCCCTGACGCTCAATGAGCAGTTCTTC. As protein: CASSAGPLTLNEQFF.

The chain has TRBV5-6 and TRBJ1-1; D uncertain. The V end lost 2 bases, the J end lost 3 bases, and 5 bases lay between the germline ends. The CDR3 covers 12 residues. Germline lookup yields CDR1 SGHDT and CDR2 YYEEEE. DNA for the CDR3: TGTGCCAGCAGCTTTCAAGACACTGAAGCTTTCTTT. It encodes CASSFQDTEAFF.

This chain uses TRBV2 with TRBJ2-7; no clear D gene. The CDR3 is 14 amino acids. Trimming stripped 1 base from V and 0 bases from J, with 7 bases between. Germline V CDR1 and CDR2: SNHLY, FYNNEI. The CDR3, as DNA: TGTGCCAGCAGTGAAGGAAAAACCTCCTACGAGCAGTACTTC. Encoded protein: CASSEGKTSYEQYF.

This rearrangement joins TRBV15 to TRBJ2-7; D might be TRBD2 (6 bases). CDR3 length: 20 amino acids. CDR1 LNHNV and CDR2 YYDKDF come from the germline V gene (reference sequence). V shed 3 bases and J shed 0 bases, with 27 bases lying between them. The CDR3 is CATSSRPTDSRAGSSYEQYF. The CDR3 nucleotides are TGTGCCACCAGCAGCCGACCGACAGATAGCAGAGCGGGTAGCTCCTACGAGCAGTACTTC.

The chain carries TRBV11-2 and TRBJ1-1; D unclear. Germline values: CDR1 SGHAT, CDR2 FQNNGV. CDR3 length: 14 amino acids. Trimming cost V 5 bases and J 3 bases, with 13 bases left between them. CDR3 in DNA: TGTGCCAGCAGCCCAACACTACGGTACACTGAAGCTTTCTTT. Residues: CASSPTLRYTEAFF. The full variable domain, in which reference TRBV11-2 and TRBJ1-1 provide the parts outside the CDR3, is EAGVAQSPRYKIIEKRQSVAFWCNPISGHATLYWYQQILGQGPKLLIQFQNNGVVDDSQLPKDRFSAERLKGVDSTLKIQPAKLEDSAVYLCASSPTLRYTEAFFGQGTRLTVV.

V is TRBV27 and J is TRBJ1-1, with 9 bases fitting TRBD1. Per germline, CDR1 MNHEY and CDR2 SMNVEV (reference sequence). The CDR3 loop spans 14 amino acids. Trimming took 8 bases from V and 2 from J; bases not matched to a gene: 6. CDR3 sequence: CASGGTGPNTEAFF. CDR3 coding DNA: TGTGCCAGCGGGGGGACAGGGCCCAACACTGAAGCTTTCTTT.

The chain combines TRBV4-3 with TRBJ2-3, with D perhaps TRBD1 (5 bases). V shed 4 bases and J shed 4 bases, with 12 bases lying between them. Looked up from germline, CDR1 is LGHNA and CDR2 is YSLEER. This CDR3 is 14 amino acids long. CDR3 amino acids: CASSPFQGADTQYF. The CDR3 nucleotides are TGCGCCAGCAGCCCATTCCAGGGTGCAGATACGCAGTATTTT.

J is TRBJ2-7 and V is TRBV14; 9 nucleotides align to TRBD1. Germline V gene data show CDR1 as SGHDN and CDR2 as FVKESK. Trimming at V came to 2 bases and at J to 1 base, leaving 9 bases not matched to a gene. The CDR3 contains 17 residues. CDR3: CASSQLDRGTHSYEQYF. CDR3 DNA sequence: TGTGCCAGCAGCCAACTGGACAGGGGCACTCATTCCTACGAGCAGTACTTC.

This clone was counted once. CDR3 bases: TGCGCCAGCAGCGAGACTGATACAACTAATGAAAAACTGTTTTTT. Its translation is CASSETDTTNEKLFF. The rearrangement links TRBV5-1 to TRBJ1-4; D call uncertain. CDR3 length: 15 residues. Germline lookup yields CDR1 SGHRS and CDR2 YFSETQ. V lost 4 bases and J lost 0, with 10 bases in between.

The chain has TRBV7-9 and TRBJ1-2; no firm D call. Germline CDR1 and CDR2: SEHNR and FQNEAQ (reference sequence). The CDR3 runs 14 residues. V lost 1 base to trimming and J lost 0 bases, with 6 bases between them. CDR3 sequence reads: CASSLVGPNYGYTF. The CDR3 DNA reads as TGTGCCAGCAGCTTAGTTGGGCCTAACTATGGCTACACCTTC.

This chain connects TRBV27 to TRBJ1-2, with D unresolved. The CDR3 is 19 residues long. V dropped 3 bases and J dropped 0 bases, with 23 bases sitting between them. Germline V lookup: CDR1 MNHEY, CDR2 SMNVEV (reference sequence). The CDR3 DNA sequence: TGTGCCAGCAGTTTCATCAGGTCTCCCACCCCCCATCCTAACTATGGCTACACCTTC. This gives the protein CASSFIRSPTPHPNYGYTF.

J is TRBJ2-1 and V is TRBV11-2; TRBD2 agrees at 14 bases. J gave up 7 bases and V 9 bases, and 8 bases lay outside the gene matches. Per the germline V gene, CDR1 is SGHAT and CDR2 is FQNNGV. The CDR3 sequence is 15 residues long. The DNA for the CDR3 is TGTGCCAGTCGGACTAGCGGGAGGAAATTGAATGAGCAGTTCTTC. The encoded protein is CASRTSGRKLNEQFF.

The chain employs TRBV14 and TRBJ2-1, with D uncertain. V was clipped by 1 base and J by 4 bases, with 11 bases between them. This CDR3 contains 15 residues. Germline CDR1 reads SGHDN; CDR2 reads FVKESK. The CDR3 here is CASSQARQAYNEQFF. CDR3 DNA: TGTGCCAGCAGCCAAGCGAGGCAGGCTTACAATGAGCAGTTCTTC.

This clone was picked up a small number of times. The chain combines TRBV18 with TRBJ1-5; 7 bases map to TRBD1. CDR1 and CDR2 (germline): KGHSH, LQKENI. This CDR3 is 16 amino acids long. Losses at the gene ends were 3 bases for V and 4 bases for J; bases not matched to a gene: 9. The CDR3 sequence is CASSPTTGSTNQPQHF. The CDR3 nucleotides are TGTGCCAGCTCACCCACGACAGGGAGTACGAATCAGCCCCAGCATTTT.

Only one count was recorded for this clone. The CDR3 bases are TGTGCCAGCTCTACAAACTACGAGCAGTACTTC. Translated, it gives CASSTNYEQYF. The chain carries TRBV6-1 and TRBJ2-7; D is unclear. The V end was cut by 8 bases, the J end by 3 bases, with 8 bases between. The CDR3 has 11 amino acids. From germline, CDR1 is MNHNS and CDR2 SASEGT.

The V call is TRBV5-1, the J call TRBJ1-1, with 8 bases that match TRBD1. The CDR3 contains 15 residues. Germline-derived CDR1 and CDR2 are SGHRS and YFSETQ. The V and J ends lost 4 bases and 4 bases, in that order; junction bases with no gene match: 9. DNA for the CDR3: TGCGCCAGCAGCATAAGACAGGGGATGGTCACTGAAGCTTTCTTT. Translation: CASSIRQGMVTEAFF.

The rearrangement uses TRBV30 and TRBJ2-6; D is perhaps TRBD1 (5 bases). The germline V gene encodes CDR1 GTSNPN and CDR2 SVGIG (reference sequence). CDR3 length: 14 residues. Between the trimmed V and J ends, which lost 1 base and 3 bases, there was a span of 7 bases. The CDR3 is CAWSEGVGANVLTF. The CDR3, as DNA: TGTGCCTGGAGTGAAGGGGTTGGGGCCAACGTCCTGACTTTC. Complete variable domain (other parts from reference TRBV30 and TRBJ2-6): SQTIHQWPATLVQPVGSPLSLECTVEGTSNPNLYWYRQAAGRGLQLLFYSVGIGQISSEVPQNLSASRPQDRQFILSSKKLLLSDSGFYLCAWSEGVGANVLTFGAGSRLTVL.